A selection of T cell receptor beta chains follows, all from one sample in a study of T-cell reconstitution after alpha-beta-depleted transplantation in children. TCRdb reprocessed the PCR reads with MiXCR, giving one entry per CDR3 protein. The data hold some 390,000 distinct CDR3 sequences, with around 20% observed a single time. The starting material was PBMCs from the stem cell graft donor, obtained from the stem cell graft. The source of these receptors is a human donor who donated a stem cell graft to a child with acute myeloid leukemia. The CDR3 runs from the conserved cysteine through the conserved F or W. The order of the fields is clone size, V gene, J gene, D gene, CDR3 DNA, CDR3 protein. D genes are given only for firm matches. For some rows the clone size is stated as once, few or many, or as a class when expanded; others skip it.

>.|TRBV10-3|TRBJ2-5|.
TGTGCCATCAGTGCCCGAGTTGAAGAGACCCAGTACTTC
CAISARVEETQYF
>.|TRBV12-3/TRBV12-4|TRBJ2-3|.
TGTGCCAGCAGAAACCCCACGACAGATACGCAGTATTTT
CASRNPTTDTQYF
>few|TRBV5-1|TRBJ2-5|.
TGCGCCAGCAGCCTTACCGGCCCGGAGACCCAGTACTTC
CASSLTGPETQYF
>.|TRBV6-2/TRBV6-3|TRBJ1-5|.
TGTGCCAGCAGTCGTGGGAAGAATCAGCCCCAGCATTTT
CASSRGKNQPQHF
>many|TRBV10-3|TRBJ2-7|TRBD2
TGTGCCATCAGTGTCGGGTGGGAGGGAGCAGGTCAGTACGAGCAGTACTTC
CAISVGWEGAGQYEQYF
>few|TRBV4-2|TRBJ1-6|.
TGTGCCAGCAGCCAAGAAGGGGTTTCACCCCTCCACTTT
CASSQEGVSPLHF
>.|TRBV7-6|TRBJ2-2|TRBD2
TGTGCCAGCAGCCCCGGGACTAGCGGGAGAATAAGGACCGGGGAGCTGTTTTTT
CASSPGTSGRIRTGELFF
>few|TRBV29-1|TRBJ2-3|TRBD2
TGCAGCGGCCGACGCGGGACTAGCGGGGGCACAGATACGCAGTATTTT
CSGRRGTSGGTDTQYF
>few|TRBV7-2|TRBJ2-7|.
TGTGCCAGCAGCTTAGTTGCAGGGCACTCCTACGAGCAGTACTTC
CASSLVAGHSYEQYF
>many|TRBV5-1|TRBJ1-1|.
TGCGCCAGCAGCTCGCGATATACAGGGTCGCCGAACACTGAAGCTTTCTTT
CASSSRYTGSPNTEAFF
>.|TRBV20-1|TRBJ2-7|.
TGCAGTGCTAGAGAATGGAGATCCTACGAGCAGTACTTC
CSAREWRSYEQYF
>.|TRBV7-9|TRBJ1-4|.
TGTGCCAGCAGCACACAGGGTCGAGGGTATGAAAAACTGTTTTTT
CASSTQGRGYEKLFF
>few|TRBV20-1|TRBJ2-7|.
TGCAGTGCTAGAGAACAGTCCTACGAGCAGTACTTC
CSAREQSYEQYF
>many|TRBV5-6|TRBJ2-7|TRBD2
TGTGCCAGCAGCTTGGTGGCGGGACTAGGTTACGAGCAGTACTTC
CASSLVAGLGYEQYF
>few|TRBV7-6|TRBJ1-3|.
TGTGCCAGCACGGCAGGGGCAGCTCACACCATATATTTT
CASTAGAAHTIYF
>few|TRBV12-3/TRBV12-4|TRBJ2-1|.
TGTGCCAGCAGGGGGGGAGTAGCAGTCTACAATGAGCAGTTCTTC
CASRGGVAVYNEQFF
>.|TRBV12-3/TRBV12-4|TRBJ2-1|TRBD2
TGTGCCAGCAGCCCCCCTGGGAGCGGGAATTACAATGAGCAGTTCTTC
CASSPPGSGNYNEQFF
>many|TRBV20-1|TRBJ2-1|.
TGCAGTGCTACGGACAGTGATACCTACAATGAGCAGTTCTTC
CSATDSDTYNEQFF
>.|TRBV12-3/TRBV12-4|TRBJ2-3|.
TGTGCCAGCAGTTTGGCCGGAATTAACACAGATACGCAGTATTTT
CASSLAGINTDTQYF
>few|TRBV6-2/TRBV6-3|TRBJ2-1|TRBD2
TGTGCCAGTTATAGCGGGAGGCCCTATGAGCAGTTCTTC
CASYSGRPYEQFF
>.|TRBV5-1|TRBJ1-1|.
TGCGCCAGCAGCTCCATATCAATTAGGGGCAGGAACGACGAAGCTTTCTTT
CASSSISIRGRNDEAFF
>few|TRBV12-3/TRBV12-4|TRBJ2-5|.
TGTGCCAGCAGTGGGGGGGCTAGCGGATTCCAAGAGACCCAGTACTTC
CASSGGASGFQETQYF
>few|TRBV9|TRBJ2-7|TRBD2
TGTGCCAGCAGCGCTGGGGGGACTAGCGGTTCCTACGAGCAGTACTTC
CASSAGGTSGSYEQYF
>.|TRBV20-1|TRBJ1-1|TRBD1
TGCAGTGCCAGGACAGGGGTCACTGAAGCTTTCTTT
CSARTGVTEAFF
>.|TRBV5-5|TRBJ2-2|.
TGTGCCAGCAGCTCCTCCGACTTCTGGGGAACCGGGGAGCTGTTTTTT
CASSSSDFWGTGELFF
>few|TRBV7-2|TRBJ2-7|TRBD2
TGTGCCAGCAGTCCTCGGGGGGGCACGAACGAGCAGTACTTC
CASSPRGGTNEQYF
>.|TRBV5-1|TRBJ2-3|.
TGCGCCAGCAGCTTGGAGGTGGGCACAGATACGCAGTATTTT
CASSLEVGTDTQYF
>.|TRBV3-1|TRBJ1-2|.
TGTGCCAGCAGCCAAGATGGCAGGACTTCTTATGGCTACACCTTC
CASSQDGRTSYGYTF
>.|TRBV25-1|TRBJ2-2|TRBD1
TGTGCCAGCAGGGGGGACAGGGCCACCGGGGAGCTGTTTTTT
CASRGDRATGELFF
>once|TRBV7-8|TRBJ1-5|.
TGTGCCAGCACCCCTACAGGAACCAATCAGCCCCAGCATTTT
CASTPTGTNQPQHF
>.|TRBV25-1|TRBJ2-1|.
TGTGCCAGCAGTGAAGGGATCTATTACAATGAGCAGTTCTTC
CASSEGIYYNEQFF
>few|TRBV20-1|TRBJ2-1|TRBD2
TGCAGTGCTAGAGATCCGGGACTAGCGGGAAGTGCGCAGTTCTTC
CSARDPGLAGSAQFF
>.|TRBV4-1|TRBJ2-5|TRBD2
TGCGCCAGCAGCCATGAGACCTGGACTAGCGGGAGGGTGGAGACCCAGTACTTC
CASSHETWTSGRVETQYF
>.|TRBV24-1|TRBJ2-1|.
TGTGCCACCAGTGATTTGGTATCAGGGGGGAATGAGCAGTTCTTC
CATSDLVSGGNEQFF
>few|TRBV12-3/TRBV12-4|TRBJ1-5|.
TGTGCCAGCAGCTATAGCAATCAGCCCCAGCATTTT
CASSYSNQPQHF
>.|TRBV14|TRBJ2-5|.
TGTGCCAGCAGCTCCCGACTTCAAGAGACCCAGTACTTC
CASSSRLQETQYF
>few|TRBV10-3|TRBJ2-3|.
TGTGCCATCAGGTCTGAGACAGATACGCAGTATTTT
CAIRSETDTQYF
>few|TRBV5-1|TRBJ2-7|TRBD2
TGCGCCAGCAGCTTGGATGGACTAGCACCATACGAGCAGTACTTC
CASSLDGLAPYEQYF
>.|TRBV11-2|TRBJ2-1|.
TGTGCCAGCAGCAACAGACTGGATCGCTCCTACAATGAGCAGTTCTTC
CASSNRLDRSYNEQFF
>.|TRBV7-9|TRBJ2-7|.
TGTGCCAGCAGCTCAGACAGGGAGGGGTGGTACGAGCAGTACTTC
CASSSDREGWYEQYF
>.|TRBV10-2|TRBJ2-7|.
TGCGCCAGCAGTGGAGTGGCCTACGAGCAGTACTTC
CASSGVAYEQYF
>few|TRBV20-1|TRBJ2-3|TRBD2
TGCAGTGCTAGTAGCGGGAGGGCCGCAGATACGCAGTATTTT
CSASSGRAADTQYF